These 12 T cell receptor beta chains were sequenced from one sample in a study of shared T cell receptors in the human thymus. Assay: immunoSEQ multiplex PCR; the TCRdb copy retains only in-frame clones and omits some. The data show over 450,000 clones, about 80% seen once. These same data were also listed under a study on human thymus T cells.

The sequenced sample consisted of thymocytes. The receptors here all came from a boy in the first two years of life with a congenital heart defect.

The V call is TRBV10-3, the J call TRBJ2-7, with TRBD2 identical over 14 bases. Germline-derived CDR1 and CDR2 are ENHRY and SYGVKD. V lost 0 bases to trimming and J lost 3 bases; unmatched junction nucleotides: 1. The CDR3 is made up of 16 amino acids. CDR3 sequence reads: CAISESGTSGSYEQYF. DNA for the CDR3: TGTGCCATCAGTGAGTCAGGGACTAGCGGGAGCTACGAGCAGTACTTC.

CDR3 protein: CASSEYGTGTNQPQHF. The CDR3 bases are TGTGCCAGCAGTGAATACGGGACAGGGACCAATCAGCCCCAGCATTTT. The genes are TRBV6-1 and TRBJ1-5, with 9 bases lining up with TRBD1. The V and J ends lost 2 bases and 3 bases, in that order; junction bases with no gene match: 5. In germline, CDR1 is MNHNS, CDR2 SASEGT. This CDR3 contains 16 residues.

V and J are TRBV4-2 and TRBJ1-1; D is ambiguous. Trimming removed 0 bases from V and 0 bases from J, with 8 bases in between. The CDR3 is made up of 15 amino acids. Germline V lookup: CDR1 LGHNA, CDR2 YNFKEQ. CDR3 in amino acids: CASSQDPGMNTEAFF. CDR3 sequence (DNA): TGTGCCAGCAGCCAAGATCCGGGGATGAACACTGAAGCTTTCTTT.

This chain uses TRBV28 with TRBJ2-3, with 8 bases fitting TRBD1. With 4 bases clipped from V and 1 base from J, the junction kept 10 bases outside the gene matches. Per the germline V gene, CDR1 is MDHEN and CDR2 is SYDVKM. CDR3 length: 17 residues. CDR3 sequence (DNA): TGTGCCAGCAGTTGGGACAGGAATTGGTTGGGCACAGATACGCAGTATTTT. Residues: CASSWDRNWLGTDTQYF.

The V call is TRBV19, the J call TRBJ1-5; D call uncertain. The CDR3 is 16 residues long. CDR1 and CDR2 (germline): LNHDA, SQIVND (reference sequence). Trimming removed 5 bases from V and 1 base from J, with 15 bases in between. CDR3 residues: CASSYGGLESNQPQHF. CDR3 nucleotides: TGTGCCAGTAGTTATGGAGGGCTCGAGAGCAATCAGCCCCAGCATTTT.

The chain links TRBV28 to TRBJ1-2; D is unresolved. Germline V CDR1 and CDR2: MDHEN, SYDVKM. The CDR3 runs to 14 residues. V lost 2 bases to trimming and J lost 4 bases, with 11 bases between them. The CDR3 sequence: CASSLLGPRYGYTF. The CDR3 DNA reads TGTGCCAGCAGTTTACTGGGCCCCCGCTATGGCTACACCTTC.

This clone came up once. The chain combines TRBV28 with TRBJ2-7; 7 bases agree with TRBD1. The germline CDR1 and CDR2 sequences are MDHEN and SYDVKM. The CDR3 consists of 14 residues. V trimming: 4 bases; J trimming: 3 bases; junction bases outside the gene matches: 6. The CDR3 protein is CASSSRQGNYEQYF. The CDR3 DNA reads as TGTGCCAGCAGTTCTAGACAGGGAAACTACGAGCAGTACTTC.

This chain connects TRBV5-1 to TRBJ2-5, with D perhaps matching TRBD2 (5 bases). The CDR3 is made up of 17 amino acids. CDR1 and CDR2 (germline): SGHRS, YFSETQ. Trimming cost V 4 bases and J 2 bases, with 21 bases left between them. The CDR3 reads CASSPTVGDFAQETQYF. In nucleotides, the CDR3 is TGCGCCAGCAGCCCAACCGTGGGAGACTTCGCGCAAGAGACCCAGTACTTC.

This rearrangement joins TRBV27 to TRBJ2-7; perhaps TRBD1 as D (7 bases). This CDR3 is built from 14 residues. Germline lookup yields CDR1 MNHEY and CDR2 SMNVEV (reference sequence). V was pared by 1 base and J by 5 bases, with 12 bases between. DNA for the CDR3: TGTGCCAGCAGTTTATTGGGCAGGGGGGACGAGCAGTACTTC. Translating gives CASSLLGRGDEQYF.

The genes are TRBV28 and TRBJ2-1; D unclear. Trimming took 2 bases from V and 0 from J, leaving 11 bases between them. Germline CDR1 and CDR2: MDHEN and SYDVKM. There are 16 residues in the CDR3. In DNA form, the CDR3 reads TGTGCCAGCAGTTTACGCAGGCAGAGCTCCTACAATGAGCAGTTCTTC. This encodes CASSLRRQSSYNEQFF.

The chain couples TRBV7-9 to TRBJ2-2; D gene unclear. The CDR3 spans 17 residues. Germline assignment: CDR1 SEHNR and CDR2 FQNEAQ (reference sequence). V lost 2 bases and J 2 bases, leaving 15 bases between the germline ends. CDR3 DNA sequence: TGTGCCAGCAGCTTATGGAACCGACAATCTAACACCGGGGAGCTGTTTTTT. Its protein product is CASSLWNRQSNTGELFF.

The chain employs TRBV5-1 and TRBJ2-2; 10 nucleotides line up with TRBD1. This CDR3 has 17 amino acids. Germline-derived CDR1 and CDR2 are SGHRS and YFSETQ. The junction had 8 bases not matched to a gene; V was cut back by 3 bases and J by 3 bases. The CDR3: CASSCLTGTGDTGELFF. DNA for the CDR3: TGCGCCAGCAGCTGTCTAACCGGGACAGGGGACACCGGGGAGCTGTTTTTT.